Listed below are T cell receptor beta chains from one sample, sequenced in a study of cytotoxic CD8 clonotypes in ibrutinib-treated CLL. Sequencing was performed with immunoSEQ multiplex PCR; in TCRdb, only in-frame clones are kept and a portion is missing. The data hold about 160,000 clones, with about four fifths observed a single time. The source was PBMCs, collected after 24 months of ibrutinib treatment. These receptors all stem from a human donor with chronic lymphocytic leukemia. The CDR3 runs from the conserved cysteine through the conserved F or W. Each record gives: J gene, D gene, clone size, V gene, CDR3 protein, CDR3 DNA. A D gene is named only where the DNA matches it firmly. Size is omitted from some rows. Given values are once, few, many or a class for expanded clones.

>TRBJ1-2|TRBD1|.|TRBV5-6
CASSQLDRDHGYTF
TGTGCCAGCAGTCAGTTGGACAGGGACCATGGCTACACCTTC
>TRBJ1-6|.|.|TRBV5-1
CASSLFGNSPLHF
TGCGCCAGCAGCTTGTTCGGCAATTCACCCCTCCACTTT
>TRBJ1-1|.|.|TRBV11-3
CASSLTGLTEAFF
TGTGCCAGCAGCTTAACAGGGTTGACTGAAGCTTTCTTT
>TRBJ2-1|TRBD1|.|TRBV4-1
CASSQVGGQGYNEQFF
TGCGCCAGCAGCCAAGTCGGGGGACAGGGCTACAATGAGCAGTTCTTC
>TRBJ2-2|TRBD2|.|TRBV2
CASSPRDYPNTGELFF
TGTGCCAGCAGCCCCCGGGACTACCCGAACACCGGGGAGCTGTTTTTT
>TRBJ2-1|TRBD2|.|TRBV7-2
CASSLGAGVSYNEQFF
TGTGCCAGCAGCTTAGGAGCGGGAGTGTCCTACAATGAGCAGTTCTTC
>TRBJ2-6|.|.|TRBV19
CATKGGSGANVLTF
TGTGCCACGAAGGGTGGCTCTGGGGCCAACGTCCTGACTTTC
>TRBJ2-1|.|.|TRBV5-1
CASSKGPQDGTYNEQFF
TGCGCCAGCAGCAAAGGGCCGCAGGATGGCACCTACAATGAGCAGTTCTTC
>TRBJ2-5|TRBD2|.|TRBV4-1
CASSRGTSGRRGQETQYF
TGCGCCAGCAGCCGGGGGACTAGCGGGAGGCGGGGACAAGAGACCCAGTACTTC
>TRBJ2-5|TRBD1|once|TRBV7-8
CASSLEGQGMIVWAQETQYF
TGTGCCAGCAGCTTGGAAGGACAGGGGATGATTGTATGGGCTCAAGAGACCCAGTACTTC
>TRBJ2-2|TRBD2|medium-sized|TRBV7-9
CASSPRRLAGDYTGELFF
TGTGCCAGCAGCCCCCGGCGCCTAGCGGGGGATTACACCGGGGAGCTGTTTTTT
>TRBJ1-5|.|few|TRBV28
CASSPYPQHF
TGTGCCAGCAGTCCCTACCCCCAGCATTTT
>TRBJ2-5|.|.|TRBV2
CASHQETQYF
TGTGCCAGCCACCAAGAGACCCAGTACTTC
>TRBJ2-7|.|.|TRBV7-2
CASSSSWTGEQYF
TGTGCCAGCAGCTCCAGTTGGACGGGAGAGCAGTACTTC
>TRBJ2-1|.|.|TRBV5-1
CASSLGDRDEQFF
TGCGCCAGCAGCTTGGGCGATAGGGACGAGCAGTTCTTC
>TRBJ1-4|.|.|TRBV14
CASSQGQTTNEKLFF
TGTGCCAGCAGCCAAGGTCAGACAACTAATGAAAAACTGTTTTTT
>TRBJ1-1|.|.|TRBV5-1
CASSLGGVTTPWTEAFF
TGCGCCAGCAGCTTGGGGGGCGTCACTACCCCTTGGACTGAAGCTTTCTTT
>TRBJ2-1|.|.|TRBV7-3
CASSLTRRRGHNEQFF
TGTGCCAGCAGCTTAACTAGGCGTCGGGGACACAATGAGCAGTTCTTC
>TRBJ2-2|TRBD2|few|TRBV2
CASSERERGDPTGELFF
TGTGCCAGCAGTGAACGTGAGCGGGGGGACCCGACCGGGGAGCTGTTTTTT
>TRBJ2-7|.|.|TRBV29-1
CSVEGWGAGSEQYF
TGCAGCGTTGAAGGGTGGGGAGCCGGGTCCGAGCAGTACTTC
>TRBJ2-2|.|.|TRBV2
CASSPGWAGELFF
TGTGCCAGCAGCCCAGGGTGGGCCGGGGAGCTGTTTTTT
>TRBJ2-7|TRBD2|.|TRBV28
CASSFFNPLAGSFSYEQYF
TGTGCCAGCAGCTTTTTTAACCCCCTAGCGGGATCCTTCTCCTACGAGCAGTACTTC
>TRBJ1-1|.|.|TRBV27
CASSLGPGKTEAFF
TGTGCCAGCAGCCTCGGGCCAGGGAAGACTGAAGCTTTCTTT
>TRBJ1-2|TRBD1|.|TRBV7-8
CASSTRDRPTTSYGYTF
TGTGCCAGCAGCACCCGGGACAGGCCTACAACCTCCTATGGCTACACCTTC
>TRBJ2-5|TRBD2|.|TRBV19
CASSPVLGSGAQETQYF
TGTGCCAGTAGTCCCGTTCTGGGTAGCGGGGCTCAAGAGACCCAGTACTTC
>TRBJ1-1|.|.|TRBV30
CACRTLNTEAFF
TGTGCCTGCCGAACCCTGAACACTGAAGCTTTCTTT
>TRBJ2-5|TRBD2|.|TRBV18
CASSPTGTSGGSETQYF
TGTGCCAGCTCACCAACCGGGACTAGCGGGGGTAGTGAGACCCAGTACTTC
>TRBJ1-2|TRBD1|.|TRBV29-1
CSAQQGYYGYTF
TGCAGCGCTCAACAGGGGTACTATGGCTACACCTTC
>TRBJ2-7|TRBD2|.|TRBV5-1
CASSLGSGLAGSRNHEQYF
TGCGCCAGCAGCTTGGGATCGGGACTAGCGGGTTCCAGAAACCACGAGCAGTACTTC
>TRBJ2-7|TRBD2|.|TRBV27
CASSLSHGGSATYEQYF
TGTGCCAGCAGTTTATCACACGGGGGGAGCGCCACCTACGAGCAGTACTTC
>TRBJ1-1|.|.|TRBV11-2
CASSTQQGNVKAFF
TGTGCCAGCAGCACACAACAGGGAAATGTGAAGGCTTTCTTT
>TRBJ2-7|.|.|TRBV7-2
CASSPILSGRNEQYF
TGTGCCAGCAGCCCTATCCTCTCGGGGAGGAACGAGCAGTACTTC
>TRBJ1-1|.|.|TRBV5-1
CASRTGRGVGTEAFF
TGCGCCAGCAGAACCGGACGAGGGGTGGGCACTGAAGCTTTCTTT
>TRBJ2-1|TRBD2|.|TRBV4-1
CASSQFGPGTSGYNEQFF
TGCGCCAGCAGCCAATTCGGGCCCGGGACTAGCGGATACAATGAGCAGTTCTTC
>TRBJ2-3|TRBD1|.|TRBV28
CASSLQDRGTDTQYF
TGTGCCAGCAGTTTACAGGACAGGGGGACAGATACGCAGTATTTT
>TRBJ1-5|.|.|TRBV2
CASSEWNNQPQHF
TGTGCCAGCAGTGAATGGAACAATCAGCCCCAGCATTTT
>TRBJ1-2|TRBD1|.|TRBV6-6
CASSYQGAYGYTF
TGTGCCAGCAGCTATCAGGGGGCCTATGGCTACACCTTC
>TRBJ1-4|TRBD1|few|TRBV2
CASSEDRGLNEKLFF
TGTGCCAGCAGTGAAGACAGGGGCCTTAATGAAAAACTGTTTTTT
>TRBJ2-4|.|.|TRBV11-3
CASSLGGDKNIQYF
TGTGCCAGCAGCTTAGGAGGGGACAAAAACATTCAGTACTTC
>TRBJ2-1|TRBD2|.|TRBV5-1
CASSLIRGAYNEQFF
TGCGCCAGCAGCTTGATTCGGGGGGCCTACAATGAGCAGTTCTTC
>TRBJ2-7|.|.|TRBV9
CASSPSNSQKLTYEQYF
TGTGCCAGCAGCCCCAGTAATAGCCAGAAATTGACCTACGAGCAGTACTTC
>TRBJ2-7|.|once|TRBV14
CASSQMTPVQYF
TGTGCCAGCAGCCAAATGACCCCTGTACAGTACTTC
>TRBJ2-6|.|.|TRBV30
CAWSVLGGTGANVLTF
TGTGCCTGGAGTGTCCTTGGGGGGACTGGGGCCAACGTCCTGACTTTC
>TRBJ2-2|TRBD2|.|TRBV7-3
CASSTGLAGAGELFF
TGTGCCAGCAGCACCGGACTAGCGGGAGCTGGGGAGCTGTTTTTT
>TRBJ1-6|.|.|TRBV6-1
CASSEAFGGTSPLHF
TGTGCCAGCAGTGAAGCCTTCGGGGGTACCTCACCCCTCCACTTT
>TRBJ1-4|.|.|TRBV6-5
CASSYLRVGSNEKLFF
TGTGCCAGCAGTTACCTCAGGGTTGGGAGTAATGAAAAACTGTTTTTT
>TRBJ1-5|.|once|TRBV30
CAWSVGRVSNQPQHF
TGTGCCTGGAGTGTCGGGAGGGTAAGCAATCAGCCCCAGCATTTT
>TRBJ1-3|.|.|TRBV6-1
CASSGRTDLSGNTIYF
TGTGCCAGCAGTGGGAGGACGGACCTCTCTGGAAACACCATATATTTT
>TRBJ2-1|.|.|TRBV18
CASSPLGGSMNEQFF
TGTGCCAGCTCACCACTCGGGGGTAGTATGAATGAGCAGTTCTTC
>TRBJ1-2|.|.|TRBV5-1
CASSLVEDYGYTF
TGCGCCAGCAGCTTGGTGGAGGACTATGGCTACACCTTC
>TRBJ1-5|.|.|TRBV11-3
CASSFLIIWQSNQPQHF
TGTGCCAGCAGCTTTCTGATTATATGGCAGAGCAATCAGCCCCAGCATTTT
>TRBJ1-1|.|.|TRBV6-5
CASSLQRMNTEAFF
TGTGCCAGCAGCTTACAGCGGATGAACACTGAAGCTTTCTTT
>TRBJ1-3|.|.|TRBV28
CASSELFSGNTIYF
TGTGCCAGCAGTGAGCTCTTCTCTGGAAACACCATATATTTT
>TRBJ1-2|.|once|TRBV19
CASSMMNYGYTF
TGTGCCAGTAGTATGATGAACTATGGCTACACCTTC